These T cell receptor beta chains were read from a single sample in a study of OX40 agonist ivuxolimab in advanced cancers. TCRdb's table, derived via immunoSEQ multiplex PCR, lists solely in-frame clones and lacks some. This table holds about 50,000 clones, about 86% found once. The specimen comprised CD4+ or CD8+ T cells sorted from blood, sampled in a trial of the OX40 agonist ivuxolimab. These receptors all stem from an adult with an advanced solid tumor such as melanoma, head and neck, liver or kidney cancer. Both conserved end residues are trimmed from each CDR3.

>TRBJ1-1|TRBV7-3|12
ASSTDGANTEAF
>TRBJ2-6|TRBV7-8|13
ASSFIGSGANVLT
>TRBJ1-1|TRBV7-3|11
ASSTQENTEAF
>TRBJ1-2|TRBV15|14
ATSRGGGIANYGYT
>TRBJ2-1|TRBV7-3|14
ASSPAGTSGRDEQF
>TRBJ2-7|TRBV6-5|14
ASSYTWGQGTHEQY
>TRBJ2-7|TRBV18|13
ASSPRTGDSYEQY
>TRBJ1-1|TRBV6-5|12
ASSYMTGNTEAF
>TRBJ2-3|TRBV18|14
ASSQQVPSSTDTQY
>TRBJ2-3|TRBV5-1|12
ASSSGQFTDTQY
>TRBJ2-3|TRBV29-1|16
SVDMGLATGFSTDTQY
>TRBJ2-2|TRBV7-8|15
ASSPRTGVQNTGELF